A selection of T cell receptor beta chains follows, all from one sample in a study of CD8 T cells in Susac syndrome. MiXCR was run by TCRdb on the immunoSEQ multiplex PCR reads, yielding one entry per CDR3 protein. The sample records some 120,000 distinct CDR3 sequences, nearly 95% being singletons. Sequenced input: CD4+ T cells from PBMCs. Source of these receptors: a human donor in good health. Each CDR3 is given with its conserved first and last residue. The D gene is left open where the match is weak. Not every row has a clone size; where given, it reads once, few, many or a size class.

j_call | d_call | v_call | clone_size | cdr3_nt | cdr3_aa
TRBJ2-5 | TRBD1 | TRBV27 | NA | TGTGCCAGCAGAAAAATGGGACAGCAAGAGACCCAGTACTTC | CASRKMGQQETQYF
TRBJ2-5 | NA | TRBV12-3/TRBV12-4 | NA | TGTGCCAGCGTCCGGACAGCCCAAGAGACCCAGTACTTC | CASVRTAQETQYF
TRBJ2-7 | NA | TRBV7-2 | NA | TGTGCCAGCAGCTCTTTTCGGGGGAAATCTGCCTACGAGCAGTACTTC | CASSSFRGKSAYEQYF
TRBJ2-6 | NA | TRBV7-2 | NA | TGTGCCAGCAGCCCCCAGGCCCTCTCTGGGGCCAACGTCCTGACTTTC | CASSPQALSGANVLTF
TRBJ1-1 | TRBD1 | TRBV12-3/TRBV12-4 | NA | TGTGCCAGCAGATATACAGGGGGAAAAACTGAAGCTTTCTTT | CASRYTGGKTEAFF
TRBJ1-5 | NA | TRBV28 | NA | TGTGCCAGCAGGGGCGGGACACCAATCAAGGGCAATCAGCCCCAGCATTTT | CASRGGTPIKGNQPQHF
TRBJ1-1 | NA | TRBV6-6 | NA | TGTGCCAGCAGAAATTTGGGACACAAGAACACTGAAGCTTTCTTT | CASRNLGHKNTEAFF
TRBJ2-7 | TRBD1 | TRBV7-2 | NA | TGTGCCAGCAGCTTAGAAGGACAGGGGCGTTACGAGCAGTACTTC | CASSLEGQGRYEQYF
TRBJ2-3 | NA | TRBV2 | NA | TGTGCCAGCAGGCGCCAGACATTCACAGATACGCAGTATTTT | CASRRQTFTDTQYF
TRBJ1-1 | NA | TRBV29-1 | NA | TGCAGCGTTGAGGGACCGGTGGGTGAAGCTTTCTTT | CSVEGPVGEAFF
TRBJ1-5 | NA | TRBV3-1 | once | TGTGCCAGCAGCCAAGTTGGTTTTGGTCAGCCCCAGCATTTT | CASSQVGFGQPQHF
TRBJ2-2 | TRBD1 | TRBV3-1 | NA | TGTGCCAGCAGCCCCCGACAGGGGAGCTCGGGGGAGCTGTTTTTT | CASSPRQGSSGELFF
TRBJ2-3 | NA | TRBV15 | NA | TGTGCCACCAGCAGAGAGGGCGGGAGACAGGGAGATACGCAGTATTTT | CATSREGGRQGDTQYF
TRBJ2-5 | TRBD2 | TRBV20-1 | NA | TGCAGTGCTAGAGACCCGGGACTAGCGGTTCAAGAGACCCAGTACTTC | CSARDPGLAVQETQYF
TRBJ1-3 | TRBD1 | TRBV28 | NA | TGTGCCAGCGAGTTCTGGACAGGAACGAGAAACACCATATATTTT | CASEFWTGTRNTIYF
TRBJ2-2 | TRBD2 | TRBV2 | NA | TGTGCCAGCAGTCCCGGGACTAGTGGCACCGGGGAGCTGTTTTTT | CASSPGTSGTGELFF
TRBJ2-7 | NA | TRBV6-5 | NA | TGTGCCAGCAGTTACGGGCCCTTAGGGCAATCTACCTACTACGAGCAGTACTTC | CASSYGPLGQSTYYEQYF
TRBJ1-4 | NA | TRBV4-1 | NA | TGCGCCAGCAGCCAAGCGACCGGCCTCGTTAATGAAAAACTGTTTTTT | CASSQATGLVNEKLFF
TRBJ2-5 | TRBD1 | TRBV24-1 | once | TGTGCCACCAGTGGGGGACAGCCTCACCAAGAGACCCAGTACTTC | CATSGGQPHQETQYF
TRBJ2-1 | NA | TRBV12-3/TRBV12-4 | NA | TGTGCCAGCAGTTTATCCTCAGGAGGGGATGAGCAGTTCTTC | CASSLSSGGDEQFF
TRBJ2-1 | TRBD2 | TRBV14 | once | TGTGCCAGCAGCCGGGGGAGCGGGAGGGCCGGCAATGAGCAGTTCTTC | CASSRGSGRAGNEQFF
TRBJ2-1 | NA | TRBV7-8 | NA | TGTGCCAGCAGCTTAACCCCGGATTCCTACAATGAGCAGTTCTTC | CASSLTPDSYNEQFF
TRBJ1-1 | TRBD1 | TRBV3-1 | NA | TGTGCCAGCAGCCAAGGACAGGGGGTGTACAGCACTGAAGCTTTCTTT | CASSQGQGVYSTEAFF
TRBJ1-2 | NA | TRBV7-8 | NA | TGTGCCAGCAGCTTAAACCCGACGGCTAACTATGGCTACACCTTC | CASSLNPTANYGYTF
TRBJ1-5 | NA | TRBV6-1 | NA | TGTGCCAGCAGACCCCTGAGGCGTCCCGATCAGCCCCAGCATTTT | CASRPLRRPDQPQHF
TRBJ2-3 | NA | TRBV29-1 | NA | TGCAGCGTCCAACGGCTAGCAGTAGATACGCAGTATTTT | CSVQRLAVDTQYF
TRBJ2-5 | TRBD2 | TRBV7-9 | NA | TGTGCCAGCAGCCTCCGAGGGACTACATTGTACCAAGAGACCCAGTACTTC | CASSLRGTTLYQETQYF
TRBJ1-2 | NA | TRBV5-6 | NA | TGTGCCAGCAGCTTGGGATCCGTGAGCTCGGGCTACACCTTC | CASSLGSVSSGYTF
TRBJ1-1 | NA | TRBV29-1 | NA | TGCACCCCGGGGGCGGCCCCTATGAACACTGAAGCTTTCTTT | CTPGAAPMNTEAFF
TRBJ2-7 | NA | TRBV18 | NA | TGTGCCAGCTCACCCTTAGGGATGTACTACGAGCAGTACTTC | CASSPLGMYYEQYF
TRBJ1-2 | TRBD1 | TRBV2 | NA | TGTGCCAGCAGCCCACAGGGGGCAGGCTATGGCTACACCTTC | CASSPQGAGYGYTF
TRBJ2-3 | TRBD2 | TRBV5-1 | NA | TGCGCCAGCAGACTAGCGGCCCTCACAGATACGCAGTATTTT | CASRLAALTDTQYF
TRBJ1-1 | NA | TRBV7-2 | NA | TGTGCCAGCAGCCCCTATCGGAACACTGAAGCTTTCTTT | CASSPYRNTEAFF